The rows below give T cell receptor beta chains drawn from one sample of a study of OX40 agonist ivuxolimab in advanced cancers. Assay used: immunoSEQ multiplex PCR; TCRdb lists only in-frame clones, some missing. The sample includes fewer than 80,000 clones, 85% of them seen just once. This specimen was CD4+ or CD8+ T cells sorted from blood, taken in a trial of the OX40 agonist ivuxolimab. The receptor source for this set is an adult with an advanced solid tumor such as melanoma, head and neck, liver or kidney cancer. Each CDR3 is given with its conserved first and last residue. D genes are given only for firm matches. Only part of the rows carry a size: once, few, many, or a class if the clone is expanded.

len: 13
d_gene: .
j_gene: TRBJ1-2
abundance: .
v_gene: TRBV10-3
CDR3nt: TGTGCCATCAGCCCCGGGGGGAACTATGGCTACACCTTC
CDR3aa: CAISPGGNYGYTF

len: 13
d_gene: .
j_gene: TRBJ2-3
abundance: .
v_gene: TRBV19
CDR3nt: TGTGCCAGTAGAGACCCAACGGTTGATACGCAGTATTTT
CDR3aa: CASRDPTVDTQYF

len: 12
d_gene: .
j_gene: TRBJ2-7
abundance: .
v_gene: TRBV7-3
CDR3nt: TGTGCCAGCAGCGTAATCGGCGGCGAGCAGTACTTC
CDR3aa: CASSVIGGEQYF

len: 14
d_gene: .
j_gene: TRBJ1-1
abundance: few
v_gene: TRBV7-9
CDR3nt: TGTGCCAGCAGTTTAACAGAAACGAACACTGAAGCTTTCTTT
CDR3aa: CASSLTETNTEAFF

len: 16
d_gene: .
j_gene: TRBJ1-1
abundance: .
v_gene: TRBV7-2
CDR3nt: TGTGCCAGCAGCTTATACCTCGGACAGATGAACACTGAAGCTTTCTTT
CDR3aa: CASSLYLGQMNTEAFF

len: 14
d_gene: TRBD1
j_gene: TRBJ2-7
abundance: .
v_gene: TRBV5-1
CDR3nt: TGCGCCAGCAGCGGGACAGGCCTGGCCTACGAGCAGTACTTC
CDR3aa: CASSGTGLAYEQYF

len: 14
d_gene: .
j_gene: TRBJ2-5
abundance: .
v_gene: TRBV5-1
CDR3nt: TGCGCCAGCAGGTCAGGGTTATATACGGAGACCCAGTACTTC
CDR3aa: CASRSGLYTETQYF

len: 14
d_gene: .
j_gene: TRBJ1-4
abundance: .
v_gene: TRBV27
CDR3nt: TGTGCCAGCAGTAAACAGGGAGGGAATGAAAAACTGTTTTTT
CDR3aa: CASSKQGGNEKLFF

len: 14
d_gene: .
j_gene: TRBJ2-3
abundance: .
v_gene: TRBV10-2
CDR3nt: TGCGCCAGCAGACAAGGACCAGTGGCAGATACGCAGTATTTT
CDR3aa: CASRQGPVADTQYF

len: 11
d_gene: .
j_gene: TRBJ2-7
abundance: .
v_gene: TRBV7-8
CDR3nt: TGTGCAACTCAGATCGGGTACGAGCAGTACTTC
CDR3aa: CATQIGYEQYF

len: 12
d_gene: .
j_gene: TRBJ2-5
abundance: .
v_gene: TRBV29-1
CDR3nt: TGCAGCGTTTCGGTGGCTCAAGAGACCCAGTACTTC
CDR3aa: CSVSVAQETQYF

len: 15
d_gene: TRBD1
j_gene: TRBJ2-7
abundance: .
v_gene: TRBV6-6
CDR3nt: TGTGCCAGCAGGTCCCGGGACAGGGGAATCTACGAGCAGTACTTC
CDR3aa: CASRSRDRGIYEQYF

len: 14
d_gene: .
j_gene: TRBJ2-7
abundance: .
v_gene: TRBV27
CDR3nt: TGTGCCAGCAGTCGGGACTCCGCGGGTTGGGAGCAGTACTTC
CDR3aa: CASSRDSAGWEQYF

len: 13
d_gene: .
j_gene: TRBJ1-2
abundance: .
v_gene: TRBV5-1
CDR3nt: TGCGCCAGCAACAAGGGGGAAAACTATGGCTACACCTTC
CDR3aa: CASNKGENYGYTF

len: 19
d_gene: TRBD2
j_gene: TRBJ2-2
abundance: .
v_gene: TRBV6-1
CDR3nt: TGTGCCAGCAGTGAACCGGTAGCGGGGAGCCACCGAAACACCGGGGAGCTGTTTTTT
CDR3aa: CASSEPVAGSHRNTGELFF

len: 15
d_gene: TRBD1
j_gene: TRBJ2-3
abundance: few
v_gene: TRBV6-5
CDR3nt: TGTGCCAGCAGGAGTACAGGGGGCCGAAGAGATACGCAGTATTTT
CDR3aa: CASRSTGGRRDTQYF

len: 13
d_gene: TRBD1
j_gene: TRBJ2-5
abundance: .
v_gene: TRBV5-4
CDR3nt: TGTGCCAGCAGCTCGGACAGGGCGGAGACCCAGTACTTC
CDR3aa: CASSSDRAETQYF

len: 16
d_gene: TRBD2
j_gene: TRBJ2-7
abundance: .
v_gene: TRBV4-3
CDR3nt: TGCGCCAGCAGCCGAGAAGCGGGCGGGGGCTCCTACGAGCAGTACTTC
CDR3aa: CASSREAGGGSYEQYF

len: 12
d_gene: .
j_gene: TRBJ1-1
abundance: .
v_gene: TRBV29-1
CDR3nt: TGCAGCGCCCGGAGATGGAACACTGAAGCTTTCTTT
CDR3aa: CSARRWNTEAFF

len: 16
d_gene: TRBD1
j_gene: TRBJ1-2
abundance: .
v_gene: TRBV4-3
CDR3nt: TGCGCCAGCAGCCAAGATCGACAGGGGGCGAGGGGTGGCTACACCTTC
CDR3aa: CASSQDRQGARGGYTF

len: 12
d_gene: TRBD2
j_gene: TRBJ2-1
abundance: .
v_gene: TRBV7-9
CDR3nt: TGTGCCAGCAGCTACCTTAGCGGGGAGCAGTTCTTC
CDR3aa: CASSYLSGEQFF

len: 14
d_gene: TRBD2
j_gene: TRBJ2-7
abundance: .
v_gene: TRBV6-1
CDR3nt: TGTGCCAGCAGTGAAGTTCGGGGGGTCGGCGAGCAGTACTTC
CDR3aa: CASSEVRGVGEQYF

len: 13
d_gene: .
j_gene: TRBJ2-2
abundance: .
v_gene: TRBV30
CDR3nt: TGTGCCTGGAGCTGGGGTGACACCGGGGAGCTGTTTTTT
CDR3aa: CAWSWGDTGELFF

len: 13
d_gene: .
j_gene: TRBJ2-7
abundance: once
v_gene: TRBV5-1
CDR3nt: TGCGCCAGCAGCTTGGTGGACTCCTACGAGCAGTACTTC
CDR3aa: CASSLVDSYEQYF

len: 14
d_gene: TRBD1
j_gene: TRBJ1-5
abundance: .
v_gene: TRBV5-1
CDR3nt: TGCGCCAGCAGCCAAGGGGGCGCCGGGCAGCCCCAGCATTTT
CDR3aa: CASSQGGAGQPQHF

len: 14
d_gene: .
j_gene: TRBJ1-4
abundance: .
v_gene: TRBV30
CDR3nt: TGTGCCTGGAGTAATCAGGGATCTTGGGAAAAACTGTTTTTT
CDR3aa: CAWSNQGSWEKLFF

len: 15
d_gene: .
j_gene: TRBJ2-2
abundance: many
v_gene: TRBV4-1
CDR3nt: TGCGCCAGCAGCCGGGCCGGGTCGAACACCGGGGAGCTGTTTTTT
CDR3aa: CASSRAGSNTGELFF

len: 12
d_gene: .
j_gene: TRBJ1-5
abundance: medium-sized
v_gene: TRBV6-1
CDR3nt: TGTGCCAGCAGTGAACGGGATCAGCCCCAGCATTTT
CDR3aa: CASSERDQPQHF

len: 11
d_gene: .
j_gene: TRBJ2-5
abundance: .
v_gene: TRBV11-2
CDR3nt: TGTGCCAGCTCCCGAGGGGGGGGCCATTACTTC
CDR3aa: CASSRGGGHYF

len: 16
d_gene: TRBD1
j_gene: TRBJ2-2
abundance: .
v_gene: TRBV4-2
CDR3nt: TGTGCCAGCAGCCCCCGGGACAGGGGATACACCGGGGAGCTGTTTTTT
CDR3aa: CASSPRDRGYTGELFF

len: 14
d_gene: TRBD1
j_gene: TRBJ2-3
abundance: .
v_gene: TRBV7-3
CDR3nt: TGTGCCAGCAGCTCGGGACAGAGCACAGATACGCAGTATTTT
CDR3aa: CASSSGQSTDTQYF

len: 15
d_gene: .
j_gene: TRBJ2-2
abundance: few
v_gene: TRBV19
CDR3nt: TGTGCCAGTAGTATTTGGACAGCCGGGGGCGGGGAGCTGTTTTTT
CDR3aa: CASSIWTAGGGELFF

len: 16
d_gene: .
j_gene: TRBJ1-1
abundance: .
v_gene: TRBV5-4
CDR3nt: TGTGCCAGCAGCTTGGGCCGGGCGCAGGGAAACACTGAAGCTTTCTTT
CDR3aa: CASSLGRAQGNTEAFF

len: 16
d_gene: .
j_gene: TRBJ2-6
abundance: .
v_gene: TRBV11-2
CDR3nt: TGTGCCAGCAGCTTATTGGGGGCGCGTGGGGCCAACGTCCTGACTTTC
CDR3aa: CASSLLGARGANVLTF

len: 13
d_gene: .
j_gene: TRBJ2-3
abundance: .
v_gene: TRBV9
CDR3nt: TGTGCCAGCAGCGCCCAGGGGCAAGATACGCAGTATTTT
CDR3aa: CASSAQGQDTQYF

len: 15
d_gene: TRBD2
j_gene: TRBJ2-5
abundance: .
v_gene: TRBV7-9
CDR3nt: TGTGCCAGCAGCCCACGGGCTAGCGGAGAAGAGACCCAGTACTTC
CDR3aa: CASSPRASGEETQYF

len: 14
d_gene: TRBD1
j_gene: TRBJ1-3
abundance: .
v_gene: TRBV7-2
CDR3nt: TGTGCCAGCAGAACAGGGGTCGCTGGAAACACCATATATTTT
CDR3aa: CASRTGVAGNTIYF

len: 15
d_gene: .
j_gene: TRBJ1-3
abundance: .
v_gene: TRBV19
CDR3nt: TGTGCCACTAAGCGGGCGGTAGACTCTGGAAACACCATATATTTT
CDR3aa: CATKRAVDSGNTIYF

len: 12
d_gene: .
j_gene: TRBJ2-1
abundance: .
v_gene: TRBV2
CDR3nt: TGTGCCAGCAGTGAGTCCTCGGGGGTGCAGTTCTTC
CDR3aa: CASSESSGVQFF

len: 13
d_gene: TRBD1
j_gene: TRBJ2-7
abundance: .
v_gene: TRBV29-1
CDR3nt: TGCAGCGTGGGGACAGGGGGGTCCTACGAGCAGTACTTC
CDR3aa: CSVGTGGSYEQYF

len: 13
d_gene: .
j_gene: TRBJ2-1
abundance: few
v_gene: TRBV7-2
CDR3nt: TGTGCCAGCAGCTTAGAGAGTTGGGGTGAGCAGTTCTTC
CDR3aa: CASSLESWGEQFF

len: 14
d_gene: .
j_gene: TRBJ2-2
abundance: .
v_gene: TRBV19
CDR3nt: TGTGCCAGTAAAGGCAGATTAATTACCGGGGAGCTGTTTTTT
CDR3aa: CASKGRLITGELFF

len: 14
d_gene: .
j_gene: TRBJ2-5
abundance: .
v_gene: TRBV7-6
CDR3nt: TGTGCCAGCAGCTTAGGGGCCACACGGGATACCCAGTACTTC
CDR3aa: CASSLGATRDTQYF